This TCR beta chain comes out of a study of T cells expressing NK-cell markers. Study details: The eight sequenced donors comprised seven who were HCMV-seropositive and one who was seronegative. General study findings and limits: Several donors likewise had their CD3+CD56-NKG2C+ fraction led by these clonotypes. The share of CD8+ T cells held by dominant NKG2C+ clonotypes was roughly 1.0-8% in about six donors.

The germline gives CDR1 DFQATT, CDR2 SNEGSKA (reference sequence). The CDR3 runs to 13 residues. Reprocessing the 5' RACE reads, TCRdb reports a single entry for every CDR3 protein and omits DNA. Here the sample table reports under 200,000 distinct CDR3 sequences. In the case of this clonotype: No antigen is known for it.

The receptor was derived from a woman aged 18 to 75 in good health. This chain connects TRBV20-1 to TRBJ1-3. Sequenced material: blood T cells: a sorted CD56 or NKG2C T cell subset, CD4+ or CD8+ T cells, or bulk PBMC T cells (not recorded which). The CDR3 loop reads CSAREYSGNTIYF.